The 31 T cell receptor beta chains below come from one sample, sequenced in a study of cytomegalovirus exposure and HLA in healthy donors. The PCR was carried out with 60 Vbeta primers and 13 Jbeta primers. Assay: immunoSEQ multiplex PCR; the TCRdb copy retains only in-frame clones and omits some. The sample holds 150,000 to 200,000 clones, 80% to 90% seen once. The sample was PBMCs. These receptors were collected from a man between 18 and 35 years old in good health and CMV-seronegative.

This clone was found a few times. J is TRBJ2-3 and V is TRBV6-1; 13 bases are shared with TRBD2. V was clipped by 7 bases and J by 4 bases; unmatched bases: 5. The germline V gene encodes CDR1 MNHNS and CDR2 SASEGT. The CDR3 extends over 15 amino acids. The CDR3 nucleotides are TGTGCCAGCATGACGGGACTAGCGGGATCAGATACGCAGTATTTT. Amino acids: CASMTGLAGSDTQYF.

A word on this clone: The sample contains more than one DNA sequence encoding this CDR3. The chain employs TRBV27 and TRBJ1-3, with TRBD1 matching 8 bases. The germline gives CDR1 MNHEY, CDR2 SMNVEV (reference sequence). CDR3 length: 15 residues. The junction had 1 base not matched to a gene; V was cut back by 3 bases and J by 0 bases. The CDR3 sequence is CASSLDRASGNTIYF. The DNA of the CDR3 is TGTGCCAGCAGTTTGGACAGGGCCTCTGGAAACACCATATATTTT.

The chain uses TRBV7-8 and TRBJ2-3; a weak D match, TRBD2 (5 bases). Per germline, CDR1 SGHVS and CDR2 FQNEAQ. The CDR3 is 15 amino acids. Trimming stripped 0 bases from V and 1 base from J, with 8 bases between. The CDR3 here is CASSLARTGTDTQYF. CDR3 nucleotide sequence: TGTGCCAGCAGCTTAGCGAGGACTGGCACAGATACGCAGTATTTT.

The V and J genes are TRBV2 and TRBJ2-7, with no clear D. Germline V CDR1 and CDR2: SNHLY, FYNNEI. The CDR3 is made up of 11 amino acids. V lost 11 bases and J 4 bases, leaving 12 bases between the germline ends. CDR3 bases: TGTGCCTCCAGCGTATGGTACGAGCAGTACTTC. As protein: CASSVWYEQYF.

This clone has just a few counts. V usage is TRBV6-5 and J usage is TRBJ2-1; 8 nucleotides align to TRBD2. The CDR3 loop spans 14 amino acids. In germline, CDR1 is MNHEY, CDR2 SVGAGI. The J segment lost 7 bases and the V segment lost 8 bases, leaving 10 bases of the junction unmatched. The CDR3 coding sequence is TGTGCCAGCTCCTCGGGGGGGGCGGGGAATGAGCAGTTCTTC. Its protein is CASSSGGAGNEQFF.

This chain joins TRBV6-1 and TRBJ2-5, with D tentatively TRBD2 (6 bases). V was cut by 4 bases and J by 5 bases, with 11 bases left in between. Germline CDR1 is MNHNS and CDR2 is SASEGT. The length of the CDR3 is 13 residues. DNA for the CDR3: TGTGCCAGCAGTGGCCCGACTAGGGAGACCCAGTACTTC. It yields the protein CASSGPTRETQYF.

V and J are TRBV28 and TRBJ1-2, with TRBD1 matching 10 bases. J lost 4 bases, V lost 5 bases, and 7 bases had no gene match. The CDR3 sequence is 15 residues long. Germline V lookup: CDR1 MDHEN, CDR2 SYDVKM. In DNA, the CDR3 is TGTGCCAGCAGTCCGCGGGACAGGGGCCCCTATGGCTACACCTTC. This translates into CASSPRDRGPYGYTF.

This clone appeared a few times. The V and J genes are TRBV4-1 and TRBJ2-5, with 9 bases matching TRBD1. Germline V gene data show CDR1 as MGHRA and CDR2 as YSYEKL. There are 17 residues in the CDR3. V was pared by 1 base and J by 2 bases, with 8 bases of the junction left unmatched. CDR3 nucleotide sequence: TGCGCCAGCAGCCAAGCGCCCTGGACAGGGGAGCAAGAGACCCAGTACTTC. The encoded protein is CASSQAPWTGEQETQYF.

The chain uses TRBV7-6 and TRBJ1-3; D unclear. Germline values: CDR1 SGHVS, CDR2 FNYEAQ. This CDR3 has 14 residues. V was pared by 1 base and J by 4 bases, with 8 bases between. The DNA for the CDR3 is TGTGCCAGCAGCTTAGTAGCGGGAGGAAACACCATATATTTT. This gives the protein CASSLVAGGNTIYF.

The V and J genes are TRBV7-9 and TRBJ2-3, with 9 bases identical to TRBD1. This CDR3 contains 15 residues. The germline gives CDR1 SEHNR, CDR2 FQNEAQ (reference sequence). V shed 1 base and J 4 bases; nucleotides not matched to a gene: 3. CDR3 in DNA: TGTGCCAGCAGCTTAGGGGACAGGGACGCAGATACGCAGTATTTT. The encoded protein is CASSLGDRDADTQYF.

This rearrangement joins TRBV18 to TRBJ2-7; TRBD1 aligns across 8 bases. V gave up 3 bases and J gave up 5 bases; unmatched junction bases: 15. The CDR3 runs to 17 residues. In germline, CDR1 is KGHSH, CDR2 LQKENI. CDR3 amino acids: CASSPVGGQVNVHEQYF. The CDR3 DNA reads TGTGCCAGCTCACCGGTTGGGGGACAGGTGAACGTCCACGAGCAGTACTTC.

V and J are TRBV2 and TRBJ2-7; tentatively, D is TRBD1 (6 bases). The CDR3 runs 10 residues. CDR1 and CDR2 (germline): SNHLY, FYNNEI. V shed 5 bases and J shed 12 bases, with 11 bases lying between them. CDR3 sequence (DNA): TGTGCCAGCAGTTCGGACAGATCGTACTTC. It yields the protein CASSSDRSYF.

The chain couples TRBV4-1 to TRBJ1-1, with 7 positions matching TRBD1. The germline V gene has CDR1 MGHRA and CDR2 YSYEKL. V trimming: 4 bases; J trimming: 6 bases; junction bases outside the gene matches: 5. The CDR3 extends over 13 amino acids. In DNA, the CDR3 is TGCGCCAGCAGCCCGGAAGGGACAGCTGAAGCTTTCTTT. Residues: CASSPEGTAEAFF.

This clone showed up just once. The CDR3 protein is CASSQVRQSQSPLYEQYF. Here the CDR3 DNA reads TGTGCCAGCAGCCAAGTGAGACAGAGCCAATCACCCCTCTACGAGCAGTACTTC. This chain joins TRBV14 and TRBJ2-7; D possibly corresponds to TRBD1 (5 bases). Germline V gene data show CDR1 as SGHDN and CDR2 as FVKESK. The CDR3 loop spans 18 amino acids. The V end lost 1 base, the J end lost 3 bases, and 22 bases lay between the germline ends.

DNA of the CDR3: TGCGCCAGCAGCTTGACAGGGGGCACCGGGGAGCTGTTTTTT. It codes for CASSLTGGTGELFF. The V and J genes are TRBV5-1 and TRBJ2-2; 8 positions agree with TRBD1. The CDR3 spans 14 residues. CDR1 and CDR2 from the germline V gene are SGHRS and YFSETQ. Unmatched junction bases numbered 0, after V lost 1 base and J lost 4 bases.

The CDR3 DNA follows: TGTGCCAGCAGTGAGGGCCCCACATATGGCACAGATACGCAGTATTTT. Translation: CASSEGPTYGTDTQYF. The genes are TRBV28 and TRBJ2-3, with D possibly matching TRBD2 (5 bases). This CDR3 is built from 16 residues. Germline V lookup: CDR1 MDHEN, CDR2 SYDVKM. Trimming removed 5 bases at V and 1 base at J, with 16 bases between.

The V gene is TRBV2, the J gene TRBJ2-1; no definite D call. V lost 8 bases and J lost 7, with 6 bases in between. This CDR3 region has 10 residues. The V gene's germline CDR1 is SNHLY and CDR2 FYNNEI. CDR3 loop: CASVRNEQFF. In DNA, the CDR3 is TGTGCCAGCGTGAGGAATGAGCAGTTCTTC. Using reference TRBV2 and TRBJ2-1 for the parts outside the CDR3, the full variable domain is EPEVTQTPSHQVTQMGQEVILRCVPISNHLYFYWYRQILGQKVEFLVSFYNNEISEKSEIFDDQFSVERPDGSNFTLKIRSTKLEDSAMYFCASVRNEQFFGPGTRLTVL.

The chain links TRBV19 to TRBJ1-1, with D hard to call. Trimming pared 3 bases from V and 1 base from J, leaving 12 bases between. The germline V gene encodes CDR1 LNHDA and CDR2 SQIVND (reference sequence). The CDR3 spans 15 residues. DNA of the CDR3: TGTGCCAGTAGTATTGGCGGAGGTGGGAACACTGAAGCTTTCTTT. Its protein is CASSIGGGGNTEAFF.

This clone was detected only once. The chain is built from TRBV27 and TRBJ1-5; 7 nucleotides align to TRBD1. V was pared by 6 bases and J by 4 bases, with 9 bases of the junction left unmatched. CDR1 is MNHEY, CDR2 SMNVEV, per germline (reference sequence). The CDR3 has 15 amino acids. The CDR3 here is CASRPIDRVNQPQHF. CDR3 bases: TGTGCCAGCAGGCCCATCGACAGGGTAAATCAGCCCCAGCATTTT.

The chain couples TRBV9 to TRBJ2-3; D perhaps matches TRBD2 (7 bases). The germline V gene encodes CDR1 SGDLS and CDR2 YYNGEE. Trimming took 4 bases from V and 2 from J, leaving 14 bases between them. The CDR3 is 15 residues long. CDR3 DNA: TGTGCCAGCAGCTCCCGGGGGGCCTACACAGATACGCAGTATTTT. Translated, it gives CASSSRGAYTDTQYF.

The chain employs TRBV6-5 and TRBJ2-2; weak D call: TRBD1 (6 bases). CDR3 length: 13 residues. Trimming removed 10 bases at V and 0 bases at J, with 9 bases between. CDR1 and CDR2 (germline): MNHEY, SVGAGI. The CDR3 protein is CATRTANTGELFF. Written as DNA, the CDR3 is TGTGCCACCAGGACAGCGAACACCGGGGAGCTGTTTTTT.

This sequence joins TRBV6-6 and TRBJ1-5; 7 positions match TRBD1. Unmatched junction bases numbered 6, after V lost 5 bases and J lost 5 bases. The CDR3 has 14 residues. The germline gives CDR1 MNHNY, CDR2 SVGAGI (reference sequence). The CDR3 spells CASSNRDSYQPQHF. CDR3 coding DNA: TGTGCCAGCAGTAACCGGGACAGCTATCAGCCCCAGCATTTT.

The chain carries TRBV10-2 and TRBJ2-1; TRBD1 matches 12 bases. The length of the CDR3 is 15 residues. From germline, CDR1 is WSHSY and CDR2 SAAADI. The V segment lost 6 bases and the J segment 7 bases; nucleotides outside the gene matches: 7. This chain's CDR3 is CASRTGQGAGNEQFF. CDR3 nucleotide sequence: TGCGCCAGCAGGACGGGACAGGGGGCGGGAAATGAGCAGTTCTTC.

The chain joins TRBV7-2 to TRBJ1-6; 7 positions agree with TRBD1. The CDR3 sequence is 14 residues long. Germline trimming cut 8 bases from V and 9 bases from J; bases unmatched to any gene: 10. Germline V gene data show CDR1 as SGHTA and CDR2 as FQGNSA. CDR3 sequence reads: CASGRQGKASPLHF. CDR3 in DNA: TGTGCCAGCGGCCGACAGGGCAAGGCTTCACCCCTCCACTTT.

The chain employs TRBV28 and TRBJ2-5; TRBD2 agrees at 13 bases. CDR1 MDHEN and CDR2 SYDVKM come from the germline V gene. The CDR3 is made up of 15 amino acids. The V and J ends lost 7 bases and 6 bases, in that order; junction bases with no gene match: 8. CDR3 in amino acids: CASTSGTSGEKTQYF. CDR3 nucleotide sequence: TGTGCCAGCACCTCCGGGACTAGCGGGGAAAAGACCCAGTACTTC. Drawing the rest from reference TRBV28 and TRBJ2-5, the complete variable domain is DVKVTQSSRYLVKRTGEKVFLECVQDMDHENMFWYRQDPGLGLRLIYFSYDVKMKEKGDIPEGYSVSREKKERFSLILESASTNQTSMYLCASTSGTSGEKTQYFGPGTRLLVL.

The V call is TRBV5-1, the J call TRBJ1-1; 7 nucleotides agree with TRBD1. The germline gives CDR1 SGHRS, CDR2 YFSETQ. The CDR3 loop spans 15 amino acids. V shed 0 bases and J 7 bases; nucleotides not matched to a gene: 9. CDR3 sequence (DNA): TGCGCCAGCAGCTTGGCCCTGGGACAGTGGTTTGAAGCTTTCTTT. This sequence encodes CASSLALGQWFEAFF. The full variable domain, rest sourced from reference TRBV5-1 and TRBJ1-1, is KAGVTQTPRYLIKTRGQQVTLSCSPISGHRSVSWYQQTPGQGLQFLFEYFSETQRNKGNFPGRFSGRQFSNSRSEMNVSTLELGDSALYLCASSLALGQWFEAFFGQGTRLTVV.

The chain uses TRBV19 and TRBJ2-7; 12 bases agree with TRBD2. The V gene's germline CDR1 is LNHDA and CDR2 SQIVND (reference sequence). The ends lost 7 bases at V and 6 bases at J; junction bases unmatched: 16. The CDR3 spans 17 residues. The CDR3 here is CASTPPRGTSGRSEQYF. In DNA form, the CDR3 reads TGTGCCAGTACCCCCCCACGGGGCACTAGCGGGAGGAGCGAGCAGTACTTC.

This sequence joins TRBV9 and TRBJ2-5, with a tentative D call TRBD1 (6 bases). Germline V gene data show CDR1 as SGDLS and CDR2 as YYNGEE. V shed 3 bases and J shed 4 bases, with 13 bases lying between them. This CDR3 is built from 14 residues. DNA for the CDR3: TGTGCCAGCAGCGACCTGACAGGTACAGAGACCCAGTACTTC. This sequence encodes CASSDLTGTETQYF.

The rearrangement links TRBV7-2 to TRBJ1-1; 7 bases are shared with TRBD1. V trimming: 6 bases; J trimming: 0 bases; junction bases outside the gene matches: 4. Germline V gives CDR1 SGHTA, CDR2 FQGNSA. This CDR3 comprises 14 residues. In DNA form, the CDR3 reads TGTGCCAGCAGGCCAGGGGGGATGAACACTGAAGCTTTCTTT. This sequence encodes CASRPGGMNTEAFF.

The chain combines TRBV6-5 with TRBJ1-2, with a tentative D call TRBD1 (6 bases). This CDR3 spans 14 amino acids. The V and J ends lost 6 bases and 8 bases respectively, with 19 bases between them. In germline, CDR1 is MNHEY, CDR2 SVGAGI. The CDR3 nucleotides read TGTGCCAGCAGAGAGGGGGGGCATTCAGGAGGCTACACCTTC. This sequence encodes CASREGGHSGGYTF.

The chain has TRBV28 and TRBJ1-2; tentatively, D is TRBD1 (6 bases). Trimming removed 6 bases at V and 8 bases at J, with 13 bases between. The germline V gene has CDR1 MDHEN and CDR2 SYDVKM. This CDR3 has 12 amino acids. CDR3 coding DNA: TGTGCCAGCAGCCAGGGGAATTGGGGCTACACCTTC. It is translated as CASSQGNWGYTF.